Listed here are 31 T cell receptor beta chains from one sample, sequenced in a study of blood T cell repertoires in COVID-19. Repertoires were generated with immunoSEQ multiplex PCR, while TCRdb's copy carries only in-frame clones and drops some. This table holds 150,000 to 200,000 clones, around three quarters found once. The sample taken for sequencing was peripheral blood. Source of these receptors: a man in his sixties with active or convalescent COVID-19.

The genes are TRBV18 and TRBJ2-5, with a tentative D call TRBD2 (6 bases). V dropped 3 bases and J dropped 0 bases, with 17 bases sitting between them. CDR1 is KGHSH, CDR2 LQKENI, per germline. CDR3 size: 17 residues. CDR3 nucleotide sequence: TGTGCCAGCTCACCGACAGCCCGGGAGTTGTACCAAGAGACCCAGTACTTC. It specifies CASSPTARELYQETQYF. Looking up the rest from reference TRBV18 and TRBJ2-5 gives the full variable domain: NAGVMQNPRHLVRRRGQEARLRCSPMKGHSHVYWYRQLPEEGLKFMVYLQKENIIDESGMPKERFSAEFPKEGPSILRIQQVVRGDSAAYFCASSPTARELYQETQYFGPGTRLLVL.

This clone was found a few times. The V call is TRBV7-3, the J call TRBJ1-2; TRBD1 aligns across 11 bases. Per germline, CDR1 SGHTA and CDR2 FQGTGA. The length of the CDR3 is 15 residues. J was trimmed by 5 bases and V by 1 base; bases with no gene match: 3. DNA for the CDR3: TGTGCCAGCAGCTTAAGGACAGGGGGCGAGTATGGCTACACCTTC. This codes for CASSLRTGGEYGYTF.

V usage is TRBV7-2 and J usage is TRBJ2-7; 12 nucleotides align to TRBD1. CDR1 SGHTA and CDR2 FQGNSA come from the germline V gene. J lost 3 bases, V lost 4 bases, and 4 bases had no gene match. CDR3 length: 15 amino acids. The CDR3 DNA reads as TGTGCCAGCAGCTGGGACAGGGGGCCTCTCTACGAGCAGTACTTC. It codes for CASSWDRGPLYEQYF.

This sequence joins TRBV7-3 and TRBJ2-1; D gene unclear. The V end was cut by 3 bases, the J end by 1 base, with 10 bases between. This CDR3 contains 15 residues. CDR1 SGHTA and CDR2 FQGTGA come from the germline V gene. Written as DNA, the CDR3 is TGTGCCAGCAGCTTGGTTCTGAGTTCCTACAATGAGCAGTTCTTC. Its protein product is CASSLVLSSYNEQFF.

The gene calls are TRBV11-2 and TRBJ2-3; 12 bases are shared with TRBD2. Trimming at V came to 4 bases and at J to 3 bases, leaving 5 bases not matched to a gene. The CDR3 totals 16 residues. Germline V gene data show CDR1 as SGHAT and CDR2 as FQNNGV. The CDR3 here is CASSSSGRAVTDTQYF. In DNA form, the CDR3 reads TGTGCCAGCAGCTCTAGCGGGAGGGCAGTTACAGATACGCAGTATTTT.

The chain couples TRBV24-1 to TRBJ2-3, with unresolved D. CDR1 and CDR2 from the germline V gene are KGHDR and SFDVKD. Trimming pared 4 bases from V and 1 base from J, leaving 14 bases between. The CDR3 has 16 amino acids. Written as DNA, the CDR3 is TGTGCCACCAGTGACCCGGAGTTTCTTGGCACAGATACGCAGTATTTT. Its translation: CATSDPEFLGTDTQYF.

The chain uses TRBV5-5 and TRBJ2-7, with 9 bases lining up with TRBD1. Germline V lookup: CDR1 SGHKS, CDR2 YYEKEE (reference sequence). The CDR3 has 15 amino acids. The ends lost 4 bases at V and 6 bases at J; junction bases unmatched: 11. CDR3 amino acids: CASSLDRGNGLEQYF. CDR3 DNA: TGTGCCAGCAGCCTTGACAGGGGGAATGGACTCGAGCAGTACTTC.

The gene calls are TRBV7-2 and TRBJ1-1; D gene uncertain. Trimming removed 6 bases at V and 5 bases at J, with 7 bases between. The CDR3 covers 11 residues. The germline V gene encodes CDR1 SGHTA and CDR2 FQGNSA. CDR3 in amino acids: CASRRVTEAFF. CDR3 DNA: TGTGCCAGCAGACGAGTAACTGAAGCTTTCTTT. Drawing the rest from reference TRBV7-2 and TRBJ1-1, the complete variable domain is GAGVSQSPSNKVTEKGKDVELRCDPISGHTALYWYRQSLGQGLEFLIYFQGNSAPDKSGLPSDRFSAERTGGSVSTLTIQRTQQEDSAVYLCASRRVTEAFFGQGTRLTVV.

The CDR3 DNA is TGCAGCGTTGTAAAGCGGGAGAGCTACAATGAGCAGTTCTTC. This translates into CSVVKRESYNEQFF. J is TRBJ2-1 and V is TRBV29-1, with TRBD2 matching 8 bases. The CDR3 length is 14 residues. V lost 4 bases and J lost 3; bases outside the gene matches: 5. Germline V lookup: CDR1 SQVTM, CDR2 ANQGSEA.

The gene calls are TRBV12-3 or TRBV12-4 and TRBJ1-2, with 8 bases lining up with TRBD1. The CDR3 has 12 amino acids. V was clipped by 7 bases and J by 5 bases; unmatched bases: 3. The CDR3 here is CASTRTGYGYTF. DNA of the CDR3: TGTGCCAGCACCAGGACAGGGTATGGCTACACCTTC.

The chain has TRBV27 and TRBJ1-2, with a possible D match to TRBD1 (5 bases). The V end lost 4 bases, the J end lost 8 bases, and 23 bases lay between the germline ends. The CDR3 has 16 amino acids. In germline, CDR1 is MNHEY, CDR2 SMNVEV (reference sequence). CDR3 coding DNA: TGTGCCAGCAGTTCCAACACCCTCCCGACCCGACAGGGCTACACCTTC. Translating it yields CASSSNTLPTRQGYTF.

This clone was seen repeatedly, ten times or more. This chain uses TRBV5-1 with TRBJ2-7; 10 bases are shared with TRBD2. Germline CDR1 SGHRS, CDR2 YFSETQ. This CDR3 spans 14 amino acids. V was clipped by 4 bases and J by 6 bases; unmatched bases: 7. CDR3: CASSPGIAGGEQYF. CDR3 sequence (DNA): TGCGCCAGCAGCCCAGGCATAGCGGGAGGCGAGCAGTACTTC.

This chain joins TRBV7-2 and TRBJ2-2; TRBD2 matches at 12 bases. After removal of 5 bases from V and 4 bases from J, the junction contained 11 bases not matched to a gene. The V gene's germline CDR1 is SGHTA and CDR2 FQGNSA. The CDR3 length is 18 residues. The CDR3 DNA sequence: TGTGCCAGCAGCACCAGACTAGCGGGAGACGGGGGCACCGGGGAGCTGTTTTTT. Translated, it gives CASSTRLAGDGGTGELFF.

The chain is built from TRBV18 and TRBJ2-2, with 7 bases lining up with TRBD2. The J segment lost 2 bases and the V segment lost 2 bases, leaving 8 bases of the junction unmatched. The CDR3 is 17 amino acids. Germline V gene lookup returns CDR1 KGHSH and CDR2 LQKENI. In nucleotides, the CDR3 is TGTGCCAGCTCACCATCGGCCAGCGGGGCAAACACCGGGGAGCTGTTTTTT. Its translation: CASSPSASGANTGELFF. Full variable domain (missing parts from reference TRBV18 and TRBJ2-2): NAGVMQNPRHLVRRRGQEARLRCSPMKGHSHVYWYRQLPEEGLKFMVYLQKENIIDESGMPKERFSAEFPKEGPSILRIQQVVRGDSAAYFCASSPSASGANTGELFFGEGSRLTVL.

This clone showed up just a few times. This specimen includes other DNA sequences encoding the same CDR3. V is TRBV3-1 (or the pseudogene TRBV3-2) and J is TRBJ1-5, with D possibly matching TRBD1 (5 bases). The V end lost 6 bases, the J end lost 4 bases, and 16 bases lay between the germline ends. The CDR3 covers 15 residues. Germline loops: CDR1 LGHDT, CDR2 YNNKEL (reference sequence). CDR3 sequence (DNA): TGTGCCAGCAGTCCTGACAGTAGCGGGAATCAGCCCCAGCATTTT. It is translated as CASSPDSSGNQPQHF.

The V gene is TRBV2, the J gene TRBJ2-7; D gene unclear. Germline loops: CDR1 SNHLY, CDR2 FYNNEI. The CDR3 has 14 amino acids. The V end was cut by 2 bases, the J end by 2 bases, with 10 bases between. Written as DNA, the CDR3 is TGTGCCAGCAGTGAATGGAGAGTCGCCTACGAGCAGTACTTC. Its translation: CASSEWRVAYEQYF.

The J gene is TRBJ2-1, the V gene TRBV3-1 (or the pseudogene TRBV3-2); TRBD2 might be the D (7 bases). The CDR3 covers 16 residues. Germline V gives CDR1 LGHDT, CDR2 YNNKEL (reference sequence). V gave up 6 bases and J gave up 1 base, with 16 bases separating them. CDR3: CASRAGHGASYNEQFF. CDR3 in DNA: TGTGCCAGCAGAGCGGGACACGGGGCATCCTACAATGAGCAGTTCTTC.

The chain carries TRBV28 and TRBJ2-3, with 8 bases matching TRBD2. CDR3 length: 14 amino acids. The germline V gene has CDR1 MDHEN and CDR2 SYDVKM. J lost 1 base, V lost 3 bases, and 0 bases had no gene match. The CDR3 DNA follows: TGTGCCAGCAGTTTGGGACTAGGCACAGATACGCAGTATTTT. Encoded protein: CASSLGLGTDTQYF.

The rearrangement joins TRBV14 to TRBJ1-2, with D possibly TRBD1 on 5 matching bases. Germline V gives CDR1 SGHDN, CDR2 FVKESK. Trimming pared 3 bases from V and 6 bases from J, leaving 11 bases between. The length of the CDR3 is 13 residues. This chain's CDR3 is CASSQTRAHGYTF. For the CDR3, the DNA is TGTGCCAGCAGCCAGACCAGGGCCCATGGCTACACCTTC.

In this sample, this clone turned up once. CDR3 DNA sequence: TGTGCCATCTTCCAGCCGACAGCGGGGGCATACGAGCAGTACTTC. Translating it yields CAIFQPTAGAYEQYF. V gene TRBV10-3 combines with J gene TRBJ2-7, with 8 bases lining up with TRBD2. Germline trimming cut 8 bases from V and 4 bases from J; bases unmatched to any gene: 13. Germline-derived CDR1 and CDR2 are ENHRY and SYGVKD. The CDR3 contains 15 residues.

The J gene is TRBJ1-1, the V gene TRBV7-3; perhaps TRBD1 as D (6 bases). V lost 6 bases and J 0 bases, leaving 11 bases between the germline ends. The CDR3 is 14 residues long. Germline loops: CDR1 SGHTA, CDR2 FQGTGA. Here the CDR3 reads CASRRGALNTEAFF. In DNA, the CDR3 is TGTGCCAGCAGGCGGGGGGCCTTGAACACTGAAGCTTTCTTT.

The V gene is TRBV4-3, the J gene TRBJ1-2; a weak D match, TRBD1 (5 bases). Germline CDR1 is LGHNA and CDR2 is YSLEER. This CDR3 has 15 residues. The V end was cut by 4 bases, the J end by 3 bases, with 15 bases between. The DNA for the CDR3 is TGCGCCAGCAGCCCCGCGCTGCCAGGGCACTATGGCTACACCTTC. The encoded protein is CASSPALPGHYGYTF.

CDR3 in DNA: TGTGCCAGCATGGGAGGAAGCTCCTACAATGAGCAGTTCTTC. Protein sequence: CASMGGSSYNEQFF. The chain links TRBV6-6 to TRBJ2-1, with D possibly being TRBD2 (6 bases). In germline, CDR1 is MNHNY, CDR2 SVGAGI (reference sequence). The CDR3 covers 14 residues. V was cut by 7 bases and J by 0 bases, with 10 bases left in between.

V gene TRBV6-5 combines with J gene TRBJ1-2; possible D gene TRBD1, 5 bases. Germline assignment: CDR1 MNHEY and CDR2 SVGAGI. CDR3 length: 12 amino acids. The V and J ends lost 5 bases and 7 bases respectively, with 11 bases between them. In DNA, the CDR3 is TGTGCCAGCAGTAAGGGGTTGGGTGGCTACACCTTC. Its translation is CASSKGLGGYTF.

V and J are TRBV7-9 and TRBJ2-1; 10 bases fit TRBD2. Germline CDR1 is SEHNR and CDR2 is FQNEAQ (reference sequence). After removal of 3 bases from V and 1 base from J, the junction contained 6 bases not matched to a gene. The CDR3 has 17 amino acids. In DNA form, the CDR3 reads TGTGCCAGCAGCTTCCCCCAACTAGCGGGGTCCTACAATGAGCAGTTCTTC. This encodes CASSFPQLAGSYNEQFF. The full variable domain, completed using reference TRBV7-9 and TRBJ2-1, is DTGVSQNPRHKITKRGQNVTFRCDPISEHNRLYWYRQTLGQGPEFLTYFQNEAQLEKSRLLSDRFSAERPKGSFSTLEIQRTEQGDSAMYLCASSFPQLAGSYNEQFFGPGTRLTVL.

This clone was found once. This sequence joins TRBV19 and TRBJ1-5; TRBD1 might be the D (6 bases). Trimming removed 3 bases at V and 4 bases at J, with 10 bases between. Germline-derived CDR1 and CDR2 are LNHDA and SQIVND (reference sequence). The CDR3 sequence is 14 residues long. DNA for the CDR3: TGTGCCAGTAGTATCTTTGGGACAAATCAGCCCCAGCATTTT. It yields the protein CASSIFGTNQPQHF.

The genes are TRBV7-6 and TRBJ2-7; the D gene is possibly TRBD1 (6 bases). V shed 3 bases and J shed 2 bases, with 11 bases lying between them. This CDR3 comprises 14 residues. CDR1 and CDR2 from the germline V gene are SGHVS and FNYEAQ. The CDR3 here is CASSLRRGAYEQYF. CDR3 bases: TGTGCCAGCAGCTTGCGCAGGGGAGCCTACGAGCAGTACTTC.

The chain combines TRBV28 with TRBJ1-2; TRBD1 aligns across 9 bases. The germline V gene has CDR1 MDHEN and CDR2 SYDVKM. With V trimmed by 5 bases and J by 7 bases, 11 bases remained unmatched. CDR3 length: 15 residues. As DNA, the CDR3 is TGTGCCAGCAGTCCCTACCTACAGGGGGCGGGTGGCTACACCTTC. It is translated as CASSPYLQGAGGYTF.

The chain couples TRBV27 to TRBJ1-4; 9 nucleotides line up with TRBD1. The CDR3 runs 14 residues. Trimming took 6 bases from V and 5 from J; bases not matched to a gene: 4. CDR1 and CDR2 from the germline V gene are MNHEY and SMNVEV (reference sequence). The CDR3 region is CASRSDRGNEKLFF. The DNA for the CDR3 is TGTGCCAGCAGGTCAGACAGGGGGAATGAAAAACTGTTTTTT.

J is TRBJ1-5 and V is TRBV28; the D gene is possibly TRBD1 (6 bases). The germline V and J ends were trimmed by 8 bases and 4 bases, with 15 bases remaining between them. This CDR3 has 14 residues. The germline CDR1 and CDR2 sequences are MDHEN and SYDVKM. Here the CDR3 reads CASLRQDGNQPQHF. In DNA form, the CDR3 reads TGTGCCAGCCTAAGACAGGACGGAAATCAGCCCCAGCATTTT.

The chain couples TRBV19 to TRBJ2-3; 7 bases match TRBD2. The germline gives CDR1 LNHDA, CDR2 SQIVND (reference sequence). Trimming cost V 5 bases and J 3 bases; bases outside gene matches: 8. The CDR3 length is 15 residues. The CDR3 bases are TGTGCCAGTAGTGCGGGAGTTCGTCATACAGATACGCAGTATTTT. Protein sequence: CASSAGVRHTDTQYF.